This T cell receptor (beta chain) was sequenced for a study of blood T cell repertoires in COVID-19 (dated by TCRdb to 2019 to 2021). As for the study more broadly: Samples from collaborators originated in the United States, Italy and Spain and spanned both the acute and convalescent phases of COVID-19. The material from the prospective study consisted of cDNA or gDNA derived from T cells, B-cell-depleted T cells, or PBMCs. The repertoires were released in a freely available public database intended as a resource for research on the immune response to SARS-CoV-2. Where available, HLA class I and class II types were obtained from metadata supplied by the sample provider rather than from assay-based typing. Nearly every sample came with metadata listing a de-identified subject ID, COVID-19 status, age in years and sex. The samples were drawn from two sources: the first 160 participants of the ongoing ImmuneRACE study, and over 1,000 subjects contributed by 6 global collaborators. Subjects who had been exposed to COVID-19, were actively infected with it, or had recovered from it provided the deeply sampled blood TCRbeta repertoires that made up the dataset. The full study reports these points: How much clinical and demographic metadata was included differed by source and by participant, and the metadata was provided uncurated.

From the cysteine up to the phenylalanine, the CDR3 has a length of 11 residues. CDR3 DNA is the only sequence kept; it has 33 bases, read in frame from the first base. The germline V gene (reference sequence) provides CDR1 DFQATT and CDR2 SNEGSKA. In the prospective study, participants were roughly 18 to 95 years old, resided in under 30 geographic areas of the United States, and were enrolled through a virtual design. In the prospective study, cohorts were assigned on the basis of participant-reported clinical history obtained from a screening survey and a study questionnaire. ImmuneRACE Cohort 3 recovered participants were defined by two consecutive negative NP/OP PCR tests, healthcare professional clearance, or symptom resolution. Mobile phlebotomists in the prospective study collected whole blood, serum and a nasopharyngeal or oropharyngeal swab from every participant. Prospective study participants could optionally give additional blood draws and questionnaires over a roughly 2-month period. Before DNA extraction, blood samples from the prospective study were shipped at room temperature or frozen.

A word on this clone: Its antigen is not yet known. Base qualities are missing; no much larger clone stands one base away.

TCRbeta CDR3 regions were amplified from genomic DNA by means of the immunoSEQ Assay, a bias-controlled multiplex PCR. The original pipeline was this. Within the assay, amplification of reference gene primers was used to estimate how many nucleated cells each sample contained. Sequence reads were collapsed and filtered to measure the absolute abundance of every unique TCRbeta CDR3 rearrangement. For each sample, productive Simpson clonality was calculated as the square root of Simpson's diversity index over productive rearrangements. In TCRdb, the immuneACCESS table is reduced to in-frame sequences with V and J assigned. These tables do not hold every clone; where another copy was compared, an unresolved V gene accounts for under half, and the others remain unexplained. V and J calls and clone size are copied from that table; D and trimming were computed from the DNA. The sample includes 250,000 or so clones, with about 86% observed a single time. Together, the top ten hold roughly 3.6% of the sample.

Sequencing used PBMCs or T cells enriched from blood (not recorded which). The V gene is TRBV20-1 and the J gene is TRBJ2-5; TRBD1 is a weak D gene call, 6 bases matching. This receptor was obtained from a man aged 50-59 years who had recovered from COVID-19. Here the CDR3 is given as CGTQLQETQYF. The DNA sequence is given as TGCGGGACACAACTCCAAGAGACCCAGTACTTC.